The T cell receptor (beta chain) described here comes from a study of blood T cell repertoires in COVID-19. This CDR3 spans 16 amino acids. The germline V gene has CDR1 SGHNT and CDR2 YYREEE (reference sequence). Trimming at V came to 2 bases and at J to 0 bases, leaving 5 bases not matched to a gene. Some clones are missing from TCRdb's copy, which holds only in-frame ones; the method was immunoSEQ multiplex PCR. The repertoire has 120,000 to 150,000 clones, about nine tenths of them found once; the top ten carry approximately 35%. This clonotype was obtained from a middle-aged man who had recovered from COVID-19. Sample: peripheral blood. This chain connects TRBV5-4 to TRBJ2-3; 8 bases align to TRBD2. CDR3 in DNA: TGTGCCAGCAGCTTAAAACTAGCGGCTAGCACAGATACGCAGTATTTT. The encoded protein is CASSLKLAASTDTQYF.